A single sample gave rise to the 31 T cell receptor beta chains below, sequenced in a study of blood T cell repertoires in COVID-19. Method: immunoSEQ multiplex PCR; TCRdb's copy keeps in-frame clones and lacks some. Of around 220,000 clones in the sample, around 87% were seen once. Sequencing was performed on PBMCs or T cells enriched from blood (not recorded which). The receptors shown here come from a man aged 25 to 40 who had been exposed to COVID-19.

V and J are TRBV21-1 and TRBJ1-2; TRBD1 reflects the table's D call only, with no check against the DNA. TRBV21-1 corresponds to a pseudogene. The CDR3 is 18 amino acids. CDR3 region: CASSKARVGQVTNYGYTF. The CDR3 DNA reads as TGTGCCAGCAGCAAAGCGCGAGTAGGACAGGTAACCAACTATGGCTACACCTTC.

CDR3 sequence (DNA): TGTGCCAGCAGTTTATCCGCAGCCTACGAGCAGTACTTC. Its translation: CASSLSAAYEQYF. The chain uses TRBV27 and TRBJ2-7; D gene unclear. CDR1 is MNHEY and CDR2 is SMNVEV in the germline V gene (reference sequence). V was clipped by 0 bases and J by 2 bases, with 5 bases between them. The CDR3 extends over 13 amino acids.

V is TRBV6-5 and J is TRBJ2-1; 11 bases match TRBD2. After removal of 7 bases from V and 4 bases from J, the junction contained 3 bases not matched to a gene. CDR3 length: 14 residues. Germline V lookup: CDR1 MNHEY, CDR2 SVGAGI. CDR3 protein: CASIPSGGYNEQFF. The CDR3 DNA follows: TGTGCCAGCATCCCTAGCGGGGGGTACAATGAGCAGTTCTTC.

The chain recombines TRBV18 with TRBJ1-2; 8 bases line up with TRBD1. The trim removed 2 bases at V and 0 bases at J, leaving 2 bases unmatched. This CDR3 has 15 residues. Germline CDR1 reads KGHSH; CDR2 reads LQKENI. For the CDR3, the DNA is TGTGCCAGCTCACCAGCGGACAGGGCTAACTATGGCTACACCTTC. As protein: CASSPADRANYGYTF.

This clone was recorded once. This sequence joins TRBV3-1 (or the pseudogene TRBV3-2) and TRBJ2-2; TRBD1 might be the D (5 bases). The CDR3 is 14 residues long. The V gene lost 0 bases and the J gene lost 7 bases, with 9 bases spanning the gap. Germline V gives CDR1 LGHDT, CDR2 YNNKEL (reference sequence). CDR3: CASSQDFRGGELFF. CDR3 nucleotide sequence: TGTGCCAGCAGCCAAGATTTTAGGGGCGGGGAGCTGTTTTTT.

This chain uses TRBV4-2 with TRBJ1-6; a possible D gene is TRBD1 (5 bases). The germline gives CDR1 LGHNA, CDR2 YNFKEQ. V gave up 1 base and J gave up 10 bases, with 14 bases separating them. There are 15 residues in the CDR3. Written as DNA, the CDR3 is TGTGCCAGCAGCCAAGTTCCGGACAAGGTCTCACCCCTCCACTTT. Encoded protein: CASSQVPDKVSPLHF.

The V call is TRBV7-2, the J call TRBJ2-7; 7 nucleotides line up with TRBD1. Germline CDR1 reads SGHTA; CDR2 reads FQGNSA. V lost 5 bases to trimming and J lost 3 bases; unmatched junction nucleotides: 10. This CDR3 is 15 amino acids long. The DNA of the CDR3 is TGTGCCAGCAGCCAGCAACCAGGGGGTATCTACGAGCAGTACTTC. Translated, it gives CASSQQPGGIYEQYF.

The sample holds a few counts of this clone. This chain links TRBV6-5 with TRBJ2-7, with D possibly TRBD1 on 5 matching bases. This CDR3 is 14 amino acids long. The germline V gene has CDR1 MNHEY and CDR2 SVGAGI. Trimming removed 2 bases from V and 2 bases from J, with 10 bases in between. CDR3 amino acids: CASSYDRSTYEQYF. DNA of the CDR3: TGTGCCAGCAGTTACGACAGATCCACCTACGAGCAGTACTTC.

V is TRBV19 and J is TRBJ1-5, with a weak D call TRBD1 (6 bases). Trimming took 0 bases from V and 3 from J, leaving 24 bases between them. This CDR3 is 20 amino acids long. The germline V gene has CDR1 LNHDA and CDR2 SQIVND (reference sequence). CDR3 region: CASSIDLGGPGRADNQPQHF. CDR3 coding DNA: TGTGCCAGTAGTATAGATCTCGGGGGGCCGGGGCGCGCGGACAATCAGCCCCAGCATTTT. The whole variable domain, remainder taken from reference TRBV19 and TRBJ1-5, is DGGITQSPKYLFRKEGQNVTLSCEQNLNHDAMYWYRQDPGQGLRLIYYSQIVNDFQKGDIAEGYSVSREKKESFPLTVTSAQKNPTAFYLCASSIDLGGPGRADNQPQHFGDGTRLSIL.

This chain links TRBV2 with TRBJ1-2; 7 bases fit TRBD1. The V gene end was trimmed by 8 bases and the J gene end by 5 bases; junction bases not matched to a gene: 8. This CDR3 has 13 amino acids. Per the germline V gene, CDR1 is SNHLY and CDR2 is FYNNEI. The chain's CDR3 is CASQGDRAYGYTF. The CDR3, as DNA: TGTGCCAGCCAGGGGGACAGAGCATATGGCTACACCTTC.

The chain uses TRBV3-1 (or the pseudogene TRBV3-2) and TRBJ1-1, with TRBD1 as a possible D gene (5 bases). Between the trimmed V and J ends, which lost 4 bases and 2 bases, there was a span of 14 bases. The CDR3 length is 15 residues. Germline CDR1 LGHDT, CDR2 YNNKEL (reference sequence). CDR3 DNA sequence: TGTGCCAGCAGCCCAGAACAGGCGATCAACACTGAAGCTTTCTTT. This sequence encodes CASSPEQAINTEAFF.

This rearrangement joins TRBV4-1 to TRBJ1-2, with 9 bases identical to TRBD1. This CDR3 has 15 amino acids. J lost 6 bases, V lost 1 base, and 6 bases had no gene match. CDR1 is MGHRA, CDR2 YSYEKL, per germline. The CDR3 nucleotides are TGCGCCAGCAGCCAAGTGGGACAGGGAGCGAATGGCTACACCTTC. Its protein is CASSQVGQGANGYTF.

CDR3 protein: CASTGRGDGYTF. The DNA of the CDR3 is TGTGCCAGCACCGGTCGGGGTGATGGCTACACCTTC. The V call is TRBV6-5, the J call TRBJ1-2; no firm D call. The CDR3 covers 12 residues. The ends were cut back, 7 bases at V and 6 bases at J, with 12 bases in the middle. Germline assignment: CDR1 MNHEY and CDR2 SVGAGI.

The genes are TRBV5-1 and TRBJ1-5; no clear D gene. This CDR3 comprises 14 residues. Germline V gene lookup returns CDR1 SGHRS and CDR2 YFSETQ. V lost 0 bases and J 5 bases, leaving 9 bases between the germline ends. CDR3 residues: CASSLDGGDQPQHF. For the CDR3, the DNA is TGCGCCAGCAGCTTGGACGGCGGGGATCAGCCCCAGCATTTT.

The chain links TRBV5-1 to TRBJ1-2, with D perhaps matching TRBD1 (6 bases). The CDR3 loop spans 16 amino acids. V dropped 0 bases and J dropped 6 bases, with 18 bases sitting between them. The germline CDR1 and CDR2 sequences are SGHRS and YFSETQ. CDR3 coding DNA: TGCGCCAGCAGCTTGGATTCCTCCCAGGGGTTAAATGGCTACACCTTC. Translated, it gives CASSLDSSQGLNGYTF.

The chain couples TRBV10-3 to TRBJ1-1, with 7 bases identical to TRBD1. This CDR3 region has 17 residues. The junction had 22 bases not matched to a gene; V was cut back by 11 bases and J by 4 bases. Germline V gene sequence: CDR1 ENHRY, CDR2 SYGVKD. The CDR3 coding sequence is TGTGCCGCCCGCGAAGGTGTTATTAGACAGGGTGCCACTGAAGCTTTCTTT. Translation gives CAAREGVIRQGATEAFF.

The rearrangement joins TRBV10-2 to TRBJ2-1; 8 nucleotides align to TRBD2. V shed 1 base and J 4 bases; nucleotides not matched to a gene: 3. Germline CDR1 WSHSY, CDR2 SAAADI. The CDR3 sequence is 15 residues long. The CDR3 region has the DNA TGCGCCAGCAGTGAGTGGTCTAGCGGGTACAATGAGCAGTTCTTC. Amino acids: CASSEWSSGYNEQFF.

A few counts support this clone. The chain combines TRBV5-1 with TRBJ1-1; D gene unclear. Per germline, CDR1 SGHRS and CDR2 YFSETQ. CDR3 size: 12 residues. Trimming left V 1 base short and J 8 bases short, with 9 bases between. For the CDR3, the DNA is TGCGCCAGCAGCTTGAGCGAATCCGAAGCTTTCTTT. Amino acids: CASSLSESEAFF.

The chain has TRBV4-3 and TRBJ2-3; D call uncertain. The length of the CDR3 is 17 residues. Trimming left V 0 bases short and J 4 bases short, with 17 bases between. The germline V gene has CDR1 LGHNA and CDR2 YSLEER. The CDR3 nucleotides read TGCGCCAGCAGCCAAGAAGTGCACCCGGGTTATCCAGATACGCAGTATTTT. Amino acid sequence: CASSQEVHPGYPDTQYF.

J is TRBJ2-5 and V is TRBV6-5; 7 nucleotides match TRBD2. Germline trimming cut 0 bases from V and 5 bases from J; bases unmatched to any gene: 9. Germline loops: CDR1 MNHEY, CDR2 SVGAGI. This CDR3 spans 16 amino acids. The CDR3 DNA sequence: TGTGCCAGCAGTTACTCGAGTGGAGCGGGGCAGGAGACCCAGTACTTC. It codes for CASSYSSGAGQETQYF.

A single count supports this clone. This chain links TRBV18 with TRBJ2-7; D may be TRBD2 (5 bases). Between the trimmed V and J ends, which lost 3 bases and 2 bases, there was a span of 8 bases. The CDR3 has 13 amino acids. Germline CDR1 KGHSH, CDR2 LQKENI. CDR3 sequence: CASSPRETYEQYF. The DNA for the CDR3 is TGTGCCAGCTCACCCCGGGAAACCTACGAGCAGTACTTC.

The rearrangement links TRBV9 to TRBJ2-3, with 14 bases lining up with TRBD2. Germline CDR1 reads SGDLS; CDR2 reads YYNGEE. V was clipped by 7 bases and J by 5 bases; unmatched bases: 12. CDR3 size: 17 residues. DNA for the CDR3: TGTGCCAGCGGGCGGTACGGGACTAGCGGGGGTCTAGATACGCAGTATTTT. This encodes CASGRYGTSGGLDTQYF.

The chain is built from TRBV10-2 and TRBJ1-5; possibly TRBD1 for D (5 bases). V was pared by 3 bases and J by 1 base, with 10 bases between. This CDR3 contains 15 residues. Germline CDR1 is WSHSY and CDR2 is SAAADI. This CDR3 is CASSEGQGSNQPQHF. The CDR3 DNA is TGCGCCAGCAGTGAAGGGCAGGGAAGCAATCAGCCCCAGCATTTT.

CDR3 nucleotides: TGCAGTGCTAGTCCGCGGACTAGCGGGGGGTTCGTAGATACGCAGTATTTT. Residues: CSASPRTSGGFVDTQYF. J is TRBJ2-3 and V is TRBV20-1; TRBD2 matches 14 bases. This CDR3 spans 17 amino acids. Germline CDR1 DFQATT, CDR2 SNEGSKA (reference sequence). Trimming cost V 3 bases and J 5 bases; bases outside gene matches: 10.

This sequence joins TRBV19 and TRBJ1-5, with D hard to call. This CDR3 contains 14 residues. CDR1 LNHDA and CDR2 SQIVND come from the germline V gene (reference sequence). Trimming removed 1 base from V and 7 bases from J, with 11 bases in between. CDR3: CASSIAETNQPQHF. The CDR3 DNA reads as TGTGCCAGTAGTATAGCTGAGACAAACCAGCCCCAGCATTTT.

The chain recombines TRBV6-5 with TRBJ1-5, with a tentative D call TRBD1 (6 bases). V was pared by 6 bases and J by 4 bases, with 13 bases between. The germline V gene has CDR1 MNHEY and CDR2 SVGAGI. This CDR3 is built from 14 residues. The CDR3 bases are TGTGCCAGCAGACCAGGGGCAGGGAATCAGCCCCAGCATTTT. Its translation is CASRPGAGNQPQHF.

The chain employs TRBV9 and TRBJ2-3; 7 bases fit TRBD2. The CDR3 totals 14 residues. The junction had 3 bases not matched to a gene; V was cut back by 0 bases and J by 5 bases. Germline V lookup: CDR1 SGDLS, CDR2 YYNGEE. CDR3 in amino acids: CASSVAGGEDTQYF. As DNA, the CDR3 is TGTGCCAGCAGCGTAGCGGGGGGTGAAGATACGCAGTATTTT.

The DNA of the CDR3 is TGTGCCAGCAGCCAAGATCCCGGGACAAACTCACCCCTCCACTTT. Its translation: CASSQDPGTNSPLHF. The chain carries TRBV3-1 (or the pseudogene TRBV3-2) and TRBJ1-6; TRBD1 is a possible D gene (6 bases). The CDR3 covers 15 residues. Trimming took 0 bases from V and 10 from J, leaving 13 bases between them. The germline gives CDR1 LGHDT, CDR2 YNNKEL (reference sequence).

The rearrangement links TRBV30 to TRBJ1-2, with 10 bases identical to TRBD1. J lost 4 bases, V lost 2 bases, and 10 bases had no gene match. Germline V lookup: CDR1 GTSNPN, CDR2 SVGIG (reference sequence). CDR3 length: 16 amino acids. In nucleotides, the CDR3 is TGTGCCTGGAGTTCGCCCCGGGACAGGGGTATCTATGGCTACACCTTC. It yields the protein CAWSSPRDRGIYGYTF.

J is TRBJ1-4 and V is TRBV12-2. TRBV12-2 is annotated as a pseudogene. The CDR3 runs 18 residues. The CDR3 sequence is CASRFATPGGQQNEKLFF. CDR3 DNA sequence: TGTGCAAGTCGCTTCGCTACTCCGGGGGGCCAACAAAATGAAAAACTGTTTTTT.

V and J are TRBV7-2 and TRBJ1-5; tentative D call: TRBD1 (5 bases). The V gene's germline CDR1 is SGHTA and CDR2 FQGNSA. The CDR3 runs 15 residues. The V and J ends lost 1 base and 5 bases respectively, with 12 bases between them. DNA for the CDR3: TGTGCCAGCAGCTTAGAGTATGGGGGGGATCAGCCCCAGCATTTT. It specifies CASSLEYGGDQPQHF.